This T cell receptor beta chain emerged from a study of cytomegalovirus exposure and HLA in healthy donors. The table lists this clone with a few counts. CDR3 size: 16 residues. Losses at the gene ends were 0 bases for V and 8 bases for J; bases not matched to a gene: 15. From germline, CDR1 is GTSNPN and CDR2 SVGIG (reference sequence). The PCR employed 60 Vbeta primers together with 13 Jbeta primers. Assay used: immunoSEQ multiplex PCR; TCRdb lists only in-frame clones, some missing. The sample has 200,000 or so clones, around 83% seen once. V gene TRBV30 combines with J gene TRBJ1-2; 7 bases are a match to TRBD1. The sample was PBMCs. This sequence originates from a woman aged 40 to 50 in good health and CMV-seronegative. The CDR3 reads CAWSVPYRGLGYGYTF. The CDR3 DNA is TGTGCCTGGAGTGTACCGTACAGGGGTTTAGGTTACGGCTACACCTTC.